This is a list of T cell receptor beta chains from one sample in a study of T-cell memory formation after mild COVID-19. TCRdb reprocessed the 5' RACE reads via MiXCR and lists one record per CDR3 protein. The sample has approximately 400,000 distinct CDR3 sequences, less than 25% seen once. Sample: PBMCs or a T cell subset sorted from them (not recorded which). The receptors come from an adult woman who had mild COVID-19 (a few samples of this study predate the infection). Cell type and time point are not known. Each CDR3 is given with its conserved first and last residue. D genes are given only for firm matches. Expanded clones get a size class; other rows say once, few or many, or leave the size out.

v_gene: TRBV30
d_gene: .
j_gene: TRBJ1-1
abundance: .
CDR3aa: CAWREDIPAFF
CDR3nt: TGTGCCTGGAGGGAGGATATCCCAGCTTTCTTT

v_gene: TRBV19
d_gene: .
j_gene: TRBJ1-1
abundance: .
CDR3aa: CASTTGILNTEAFF
CDR3nt: TGTGCCAGTACAACCGGGATCCTGAACACTGAAGCTTTCTTT

v_gene: TRBV18
d_gene: .
j_gene: TRBJ2-3
abundance: .
CDR3aa: CASSPDTPSTDTQYF
CDR3nt: TGTGCCAGCTCACCCGACACCCCTAGCACAGATACGCAGTATTTT

v_gene: TRBV20-1
d_gene: TRBD2
j_gene: TRBJ2-1
abundance: few
CDR3aa: CSARDFGRAVDEQFF
CDR3nt: TGCAGTGCTAGAGATTTCGGGAGGGCCGTCGATGAGCAGTTCTTC

v_gene: TRBV5-6
d_gene: .
j_gene: TRBJ1-5
abundance: .
CDR3aa: CASSLRRMAGVIQPQHF
CDR3nt: TGTGCCAGCAGCTTGCGAAGGATGGCAGGGGTTATTCAGCCCCAGCATTTT

v_gene: TRBV20-1
d_gene: TRBD1
j_gene: TRBJ1-4
abundance: few
CDR3aa: CSASVAGQGGKGKLFF
CDR3nt: TGCAGTGCTAGCGTAGCCGGACAGGGGGGGAAGGGAAAACTGTTTTTT

v_gene: TRBV6-1
d_gene: .
j_gene: TRBJ1-1
abundance: few
CDR3aa: CASSKQGFTEAFF
CDR3nt: TGTGCCAGCAGTAAACAGGGATTCACTGAAGCTTTCTTT

v_gene: TRBV19
d_gene: .
j_gene: TRBJ1-4
abundance: few
CDR3aa: CASQVGASTNEKLFF
CDR3nt: TGTGCCAGCCAGGTGGGGGCCTCAACTAATGAAAAACTGTTTTTT

v_gene: TRBV10-3
d_gene: TRBD2
j_gene: TRBJ2-7
abundance: .
CDR3aa: CAISEGSGTLHEQYF
CDR3nt: TGTGCCATCAGTGAGGGTAGCGGGACCCTTCACGAGCAGTACTTC

v_gene: TRBV5-4
d_gene: TRBD2
j_gene: TRBJ2-3
abundance: .
CDR3aa: CASRVAGGKYTDTQYF
CDR3nt: TGTGCCAGCAGGGTAGCGGGGGGGAAATACACAGATACGCAGTATTTT

v_gene: TRBV7-2
d_gene: .
j_gene: TRBJ1-6
abundance: .
CDR3aa: CASSSIDYNSPLHF
CDR3nt: TGTGCCAGCAGCTCCATAGATTATAATTCACCCCTCCACTTT

v_gene: TRBV24-1
d_gene: .
j_gene: TRBJ2-7
abundance: few
CDR3aa: CATSEPRSYEQYF
CDR3nt: TGTGCCACCAGTGAACCCAGAAGCTACGAGCAGTACTTC

v_gene: TRBV30
d_gene: .
j_gene: TRBJ1-6
abundance: .
CDR3aa: CAWSEVDNSPLHF
CDR3nt: TGTGCCTGGAGTGAGGTGGATAATTCACCCCTCCACTTT

v_gene: TRBV7-9
d_gene: .
j_gene: TRBJ2-3
abundance: .
CDR3aa: CASSPQGETDTQYF
CDR3nt: TGTGCCAGCAGCCCACAGGGCGAAACAGATACGCAGTATTTT

v_gene: TRBV4-1
d_gene: TRBD2
j_gene: TRBJ2-1
abundance: .
CDR3aa: CASSPLYGGVGNEQFF
CDR3nt: TGCGCCAGCAGCCCTCTTTATGGGGGGGTGGGGAATGAGCAGTTCTTC

v_gene: TRBV11-2
d_gene: .
j_gene: TRBJ2-1
abundance: few
CDR3aa: CASSSVRGRSYNEQFF
CDR3nt: TGTGCCAGCAGCTCCGTCCGGGGCCGCTCCTACAATGAGCAGTTCTTC

v_gene: TRBV12-3/TRBV12-4
d_gene: TRBD1
j_gene: TRBJ1-2
abundance: .
CDR3aa: CASRTGTENYGYTF
CDR3nt: TGTGCCAGCAGGACCGGGACAGAAAACTATGGCTACACCTTC

v_gene: TRBV12-3/TRBV12-4
d_gene: TRBD1
j_gene: TRBJ2-7
abundance: .
CDR3aa: CASSPSGGGEKYF
CDR3nt: TGTGCCAGCAGTCCATCAGGGGGCGGCGAGAAGTACTTC

v_gene: TRBV3-1
d_gene: .
j_gene: TRBJ2-1
abundance: few
CDR3aa: CASTSTRDNNEQFF
CDR3nt: TGTGCCAGCACCTCAACCAGGGACAATAATGAGCAGTTCTTC

v_gene: TRBV24-1
d_gene: TRBD2
j_gene: TRBJ2-3
abundance: .
CDR3aa: CATSDPGLAGGTQYF
CDR3nt: TGTGCCACCAGTGACCCAGGACTAGCGGGAGGTACGCAGTATTTT

v_gene: TRBV15
d_gene: .
j_gene: TRBJ2-6
abundance: .
CDR3aa: CATSRLGSSGANVLTF
CDR3nt: TGTGCCACCAGCAGATTGGGGAGCTCTGGGGCCAACGTCCTGACTTTC

v_gene: TRBV12-3/TRBV12-4
d_gene: .
j_gene: TRBJ2-5
abundance: .
CDR3aa: CASSFSGMGETQYF
CDR3nt: TGTGCCAGCAGTTTTTCAGGGATGGGGGAGACCCAGTACTTC

v_gene: TRBV7-2
d_gene: .
j_gene: TRBJ1-1
abundance: once
CDR3aa: CASSHTGPPFEAFF
CDR3nt: TGTGCCAGCAGCCATACAGGGCCGCCCTTTGAAGCTTTCTTT

v_gene: TRBV20-1
d_gene: TRBD2
j_gene: TRBJ2-1
abundance: .
CDR3aa: CSARLADLSYNEQFF
CDR3nt: TGCAGTGCCAGACTAGCGGATCTCTCCTACAATGAGCAGTTCTTC

v_gene: TRBV5-1
d_gene: .
j_gene: TRBJ2-2
abundance: .
CDR3aa: CARSLGPNTGELFF
CDR3nt: TGCGCCAGAAGCTTGGGACCGAACACCGGGGAGCTGTTTTTT

v_gene: TRBV20-1
d_gene: TRBD2
j_gene: TRBJ2-3
abundance: many
CDR3aa: CSATSGTSIADTQYF
CDR3nt: TGCAGTGCGACTTCTGGGACTAGCATCGCAGATACGCAGTATTTT

v_gene: TRBV4-1
d_gene: TRBD2
j_gene: TRBJ2-1
abundance: .
CDR3aa: CASSQDPAGGLSSYNEQFF
CDR3nt: TGCGCCAGCAGCCAAGATCCGGCGGGAGGGCTTAGCTCCTACAATGAGCAGTTCTTC

v_gene: TRBV12-3/TRBV12-4
d_gene: .
j_gene: TRBJ1-1
abundance: few
CDR3aa: CASSHRGEGITEAFF
CDR3nt: TGTGCCAGCAGTCACCGCGGGGAGGGGATCACTGAAGCTTTCTTT

v_gene: TRBV14
d_gene: .
j_gene: TRBJ2-7
abundance: .
CDR3aa: CASSQPPGEQYF
CDR3nt: TGTGCCAGCAGCCAACCCCCCGGCGAACAGTACTTC

v_gene: TRBV6-2/TRBV6-3
d_gene: .
j_gene: TRBJ2-1
abundance: .
CDR3aa: CASTYGGSPEQFF
CDR3nt: TGTGCCAGCACCTACGGGGGAAGTCCTGAGCAGTTCTTC

v_gene: TRBV6-5
d_gene: TRBD2
j_gene: TRBJ2-1
abundance: .
CDR3aa: CASSLSRTSGSYNEQFF
CDR3nt: TGTGCCAGCAGTCTCTCCCGGACTAGCGGGTCCTACAATGAGCAGTTCTTC

v_gene: TRBV9
d_gene: .
j_gene: TRBJ2-4
abundance: .
CDR3aa: CASSVSGTLLNIQYF
CDR3nt: TGTGCCAGCAGCGTATCCGGGACTCTGTTGAACATTCAGTACTTC

v_gene: TRBV7-2
d_gene: .
j_gene: TRBJ1-2
abundance: few
CDR3aa: CASSSPRGRGGYTF
CDR3nt: TGTGCCAGCAGCTCCCCCCGGGGGCGCGGGGGCTACACCTTC

v_gene: TRBV7-2
d_gene: .
j_gene: TRBJ1-1
abundance: .
CDR3aa: CASSLDPPYKNTEAFF
CDR3nt: TGTGCCAGCAGCTTAGACCCGCCCTACAAGAACACTGAAGCTTTCTTT

v_gene: TRBV12-3/TRBV12-4
d_gene: TRBD2
j_gene: TRBJ2-3
abundance: .
CDR3aa: CASSLGSSGITDTQYF
CDR3nt: TGTGCCAGCAGTTTGGGGTCCAGCGGGATCACAGATACGCAGTATTTT

v_gene: TRBV3-1
d_gene: TRBD2
j_gene: TRBJ2-7
abundance: .
CDR3aa: CASSQDRTSGTYEQYF
CDR3nt: TGTGCCAGCAGCCAAGATCGGACTAGCGGAACCTACGAGCAGTACTTC

v_gene: TRBV7-9
d_gene: .
j_gene: TRBJ2-7
abundance: .
CDR3aa: CASSLEGGRGKGYEQYF
CDR3nt: TGTGCCAGCAGCTTAGAGGGGGGTAGGGGAAAAGGCTACGAGCAGTACTTC

v_gene: TRBV5-4
d_gene: TRBD2
j_gene: TRBJ2-3
abundance: few
CDR3aa: CASSLPGLADSTDTQYF
CDR3nt: TGTGCCAGCAGCTTGCCTGGACTAGCGGATAGCACAGATACGCAGTATTTT

v_gene: TRBV10-3
d_gene: .
j_gene: TRBJ1-2
abundance: .
CDR3aa: CAISDPTDGYGYTF
CDR3nt: TGTGCCATCAGTGACCCGACAGATGGCTATGGCTACACCTTC

v_gene: TRBV30
d_gene: TRBD1
j_gene: TRBJ2-2
abundance: .
CDR3aa: CAWRGQGGFSGELFF
CDR3nt: TGTGCCTGGCGGGGACAGGGTGGTTTCTCCGGGGAGCTGTTTTTT

v_gene: TRBV12-3/TRBV12-4
d_gene: .
j_gene: TRBJ1-5
abundance: many
CDR3aa: CASSLPVGQPQHF
CDR3nt: TGTGCCAGCAGTTTACCAGTCGGTCAGCCCCAGCATTTT

v_gene: TRBV6-5
d_gene: .
j_gene: TRBJ2-7
abundance: few
CDR3aa: CASSTGTKSYEQYF
CDR3nt: TGTGCCAGCAGTACCGGGACAAAATCCTACGAGCAGTACTTC

v_gene: TRBV4-3
d_gene: .
j_gene: TRBJ1-5
abundance: .
CDR3aa: CASSQESGRAFSQPQHF
CDR3nt: TGCGCCAGCAGCCAAGAGTCAGGGAGGGCGTTTTCTCAGCCCCAGCATTTT

v_gene: TRBV6-5
d_gene: TRBD1
j_gene: TRBJ2-7
abundance: once
CDR3aa: CASSARTGEIYEKYF
CDR3nt: TGTGCCAGCAGTGCCCGGACAGGAGAAATCTACGAGAAGTACTTC

v_gene: TRBV15
d_gene: .
j_gene: TRBJ1-2
abundance: .
CDR3aa: CATSRGTEWGNYGYTF
CDR3nt: TGTGCCACCAGCCGCGGGACGGAATGGGGGAACTATGGCTACACCTTC

v_gene: TRBV20-1
d_gene: .
j_gene: TRBJ2-1
abundance: few
CDR3aa: CSAQRGASSYNEQFF
CDR3nt: TGCAGTGCTCAACGCGGGGCAAGCTCCTACAATGAGCAGTTCTTC

v_gene: TRBV3-1
d_gene: .
j_gene: TRBJ2-4
abundance: .
CDR3aa: CASSQASKNIQYF
CDR3nt: TGTGCCAGCAGCCAAGCATCCAAAAACATTCAGTACTTC

v_gene: TRBV7-9
d_gene: TRBD1
j_gene: TRBJ1-2
abundance: few
CDR3aa: CASSLGRQGIDGYTF
CDR3nt: TGTGCCAGCAGCTTAGGGCGACAGGGGATTGATGGCTACACCTTC

v_gene: TRBV7-6
d_gene: TRBD2
j_gene: TRBJ2-3
abundance: .
CDR3aa: CASSIAGGGTDTQYF
CDR3nt: TGTGCCAGCAGCATAGCGGGGGGTGGCACAGATACGCAGTATTTT

v_gene: TRBV9
d_gene: TRBD1
j_gene: TRBJ2-2
abundance: few
CDR3aa: CASSVEGWTGANTGELFF
CDR3nt: TGTGCCAGCAGCGTAGAGGGCTGGACAGGAGCGAACACCGGGGAGCTGTTTTTT

v_gene: TRBV4-1
d_gene: .
j_gene: TRBJ1-1
abundance: few
CDR3aa: CASSHTPDPAGGTEAFF
CDR3nt: TGCGCCAGCAGCCATACCCCGGACCCCGCGGGTGGGACTGAAGCTTTCTTT

v_gene: TRBV5-1
d_gene: .
j_gene: TRBJ1-2
abundance: few
CDR3aa: CASSLEAARSPYGYTF
CDR3nt: TGCGCCAGCAGCTTGGAAGCAGCCCGCTCACCCTATGGCTACACCTTC